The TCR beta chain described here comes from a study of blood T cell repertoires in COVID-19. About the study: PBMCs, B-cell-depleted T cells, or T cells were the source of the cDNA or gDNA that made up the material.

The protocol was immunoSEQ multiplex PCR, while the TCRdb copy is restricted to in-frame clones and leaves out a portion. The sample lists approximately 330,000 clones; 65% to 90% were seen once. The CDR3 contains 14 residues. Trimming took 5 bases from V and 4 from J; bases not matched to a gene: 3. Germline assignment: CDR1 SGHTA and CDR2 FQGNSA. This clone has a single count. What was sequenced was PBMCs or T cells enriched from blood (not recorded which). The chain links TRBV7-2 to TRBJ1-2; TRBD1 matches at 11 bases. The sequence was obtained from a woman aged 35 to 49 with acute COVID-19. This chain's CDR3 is CASSAGTGGYGYTF. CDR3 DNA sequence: TGTGCCAGCAGCGCAGGGACAGGGGGCTATGGCTACACCTTC. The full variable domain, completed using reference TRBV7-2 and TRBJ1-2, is GAGVSQSPSNKVTEKGKDVELRCDPISGHTALYWYRQSLGQGLEFLIYFQGNSAPDKSGLPSDRFSAERTGGSVSTLTIQRTQQEDSAVYLCASSAGTGGYGYTFGSGTRLTVV.